The source of this T cell receptor (beta chain) is a study of human T cells and chemical hapten exposure. Regarding the study as a whole: The number of TCRs above 1 in 1000 frequency did not change after DPC sensitization.

As for time point: patch test 1, 2 weeks after DPC sensitization. Treatment specified: therapeutic diphenylcyclopropenone sensitization with weekly scalp DPC. MiXCR, applied by TCRdb to the RACE reads, yields one record per CDR3 protein. The table shows around 99,000 distinct CDR3 sequences, with 9.5% to 15% occurring only once. Comments on this clonotype: The antigen is undetermined.

There are 13 residues in the CDR3. Germline CDR1 reads MNHEY; CDR2 reads SMNVEV (reference sequence). V lost 3 bases and J 2 bases, leaving 8 bases between the germline ends. The chain employs TRBV27 and TRBJ2-7; D not resolved. The sample here was whole blood, taken in connection with sensitization to the hapten diphenylcyclopropenone (DPC). The sequence was obtained from a woman aged 40 to 50 with alopecia areata. Some clones in this sample may be carry-over from other donors' samples. CDR3 amino acids: CASSFGPPYEQYF. The CDR3 DNA reads as TGTGCCAGCAGTTTTGGCCCACCCTACGAGCAGTACTTC.